The source of this TCR beta chain is a study of cytomegalovirus exposure and HLA in healthy donors. About the study: The same platform as the roughly 700 first-cohort repertoires was used for the 90 to 150 validation repertoires, a later analysis reported.

Regarding this clone: Its antigen is currently unknown.

The study, taken as a whole, reports: The authors enumerated 180 or so TCR beta chains as linked to cytomegalovirus. According to a subsequent analysis, TCR clusters identified in the first cohort showed a tendency to co-occur across the approximately 110 validation repertoires. The dataset shows that most TCR sequences were rare, while some public TCRs occurred in many donors.

The table came from immunoSEQ multiplex PCR; TCRdb's copy has only in-frame clones and leaves some out. The sample holds approximately 120,000 clones, 85% to 90% seen once. The CDR3 runs 14 residues. The ends lost 5 bases at V and 11 bases at J; junction bases unmatched: 11. Germline CDR1 MNHEY, CDR2 SVGAGI. Sequencing was carried out using PBMCs. V usage is TRBV6-5 and J usage is TRBJ1-5; 8 bases are shared with TRBD1. The clonotype originates from a woman younger than 35 in good health and CMV-seronegative. For the CDR3, the DNA is TGTGCCAGCAGTCCAGGACAGGGACCTATGGCCCAGCATTTT. As protein: CASSPGQGPMAQHF.